This TCR beta chain was identified during a study of human T cells and chemical hapten exposure. Whole-study findings and limits: It was expanded TCRs that formed significantly more large CDR3 similarity clusters than controls did. Patch test scores rose with PT1 expanded TCR counts, a positive correlation. Since the donors had alopecia, their immune response may not be the same as that of healthy people.

Sample time point: patch test 2, 6 weeks after DPC sensitization. The sample's treatment: therapeutic diphenylcyclopropenone sensitization with weekly scalp DPC. TCRdb reprocessed the RACE reads via MiXCR and lists one record per CDR3 protein. The data hold 75,000 to 100,000 distinct CDR3 sequences, with approximately 8.6% observed a single time. Trimming at V came to 0 bases and at J to 6 bases, leaving 12 bases not matched to a gene. Germline loops: CDR1 SQVTM, CDR2 ANQGSEA. This CDR3 contains 16 residues. Notes on this clonotype: What it binds is unknown.

This material consisted of whole blood, taken in connection with sensitization to the hapten diphenylcyclopropenone (DPC). The chain combines TRBV29-1 with TRBJ1-1; the match to TRBD1 covers 8 bases. This TCR was sampled from a woman between 35 and 50 years old with alopecia areata. Some clones in this sample may be carry-over from other donors' samples. The chain's CDR3 is CSVEDLQGARKAEAFF. The DNA of the CDR3 is TGCAGCGTTGAAGATCTCCAGGGGGCAAGAAAAGCTGAAGCTTTCTTT.